The clone carrying this TCR beta chain has only a few counts. This entry belongs to a study of T-cell memory formation after mild COVID-19. Study information: TCR clusters were largely donor specific.

TCRdb re-called the 5' RACE reads through MiXCR, storing one row per CDR3 protein. In the table there are more than 400,000 distinct CDR3 sequences, roughly 18% of which are singletons. CDR1 and CDR2 from the germline V gene are SNHLY and FYNNEI. The CDR3 has 17 amino acids. Trimming removed 0 bases from V and 6 bases from J; junction bases left unmatched: 9. The receptor was isolated from an adult woman who had mild COVID-19 (a few samples of this study predate the infection). Cell type and time point are not known. The gene calls are TRBV2 and TRBJ2-1; TRBD1 agrees at 9 bases. Sequenced: PBMCs or a T cell subset sorted from them (not recorded which). The CDR3 here is CASSEAFGQGRLNEQFF. The CDR3 bases are TGTGCCAGCAGTGAAGCCTTCGGACAGGGGAGGCTCAATGAGCAGTTCTTC. Based on the CDR3 plus reference TRBV2 and TRBJ2-1, the full variable domain is EPEVTQTPSHQVTQMGQEVILRCVPISNHLYFYWYRQILGQKVEFLVSFYNNEISEKSEIFDDQFSVERPDGSNFTLKIRSTKLEDSAMYFCASSEAFGQGRLNEQFFGPGTRLTVL.